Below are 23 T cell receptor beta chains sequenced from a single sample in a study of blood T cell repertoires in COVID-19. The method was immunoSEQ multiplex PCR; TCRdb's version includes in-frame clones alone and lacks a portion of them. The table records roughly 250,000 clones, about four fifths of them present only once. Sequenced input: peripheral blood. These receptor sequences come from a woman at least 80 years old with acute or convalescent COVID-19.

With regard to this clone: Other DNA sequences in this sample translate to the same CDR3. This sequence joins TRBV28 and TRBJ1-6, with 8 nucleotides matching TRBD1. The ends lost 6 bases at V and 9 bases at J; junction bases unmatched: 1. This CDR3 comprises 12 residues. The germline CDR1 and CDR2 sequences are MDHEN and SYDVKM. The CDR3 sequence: CASRQGGSPLHF. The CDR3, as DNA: TGTGCCAGCAGACAGGGGGGTTCACCCCTCCACTTT.

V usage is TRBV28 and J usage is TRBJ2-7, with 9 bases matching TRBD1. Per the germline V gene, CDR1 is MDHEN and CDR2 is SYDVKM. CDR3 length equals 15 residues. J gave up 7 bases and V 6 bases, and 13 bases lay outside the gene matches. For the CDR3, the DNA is TGTGCCAGCAGCTCCGGCCCGGGACAGGGTTGGGAGCAGTACTTC. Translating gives CASSSGPGQGWEQYF.

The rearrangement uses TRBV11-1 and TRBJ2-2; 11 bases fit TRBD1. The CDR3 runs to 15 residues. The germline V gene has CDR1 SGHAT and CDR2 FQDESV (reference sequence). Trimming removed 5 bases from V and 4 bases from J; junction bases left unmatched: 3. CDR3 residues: CASSPGTGGTGELFF. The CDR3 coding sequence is TGTGCCAGCAGCCCCGGGACAGGGGGCACCGGGGAGCTGTTTTTT.

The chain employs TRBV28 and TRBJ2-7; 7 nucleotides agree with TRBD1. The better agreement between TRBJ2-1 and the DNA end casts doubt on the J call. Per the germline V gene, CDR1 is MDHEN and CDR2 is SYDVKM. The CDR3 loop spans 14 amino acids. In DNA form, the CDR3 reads TGTGCCAGCAGGGACAGGTCGAACTACAATGAGCAGTTCTTC. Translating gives CASRDRSNYNEQFF.

The CDR3 here is CASSRGQNSYGYTF. The CDR3 DNA reads as TGTGCCAGCAGTAGGGGACAGAATAGCTATGGCTACACCTTC. V usage is TRBV2 and J usage is TRBJ1-2; 7 nucleotides line up with TRBD1. This CDR3 has 14 amino acids. CDR1 is SNHLY and CDR2 is FYNNEI in the germline V gene. V was clipped by 5 bases and J by 4 bases; unmatched bases: 7.

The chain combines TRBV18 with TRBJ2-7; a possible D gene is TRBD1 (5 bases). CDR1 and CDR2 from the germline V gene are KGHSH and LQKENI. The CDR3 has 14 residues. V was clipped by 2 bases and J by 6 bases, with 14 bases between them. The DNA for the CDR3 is TGTGCCAGCTCACCAGATCGCAGGGCAGGCGAGCAGTACTTC. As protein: CASSPDRRAGEQYF.

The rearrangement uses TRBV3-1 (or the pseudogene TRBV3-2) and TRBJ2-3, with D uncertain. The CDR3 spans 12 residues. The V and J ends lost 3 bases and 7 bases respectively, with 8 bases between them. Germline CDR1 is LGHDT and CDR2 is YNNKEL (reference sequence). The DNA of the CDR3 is TGTGCCAGCAGCCAGAACAAAAATACGCAGTATTTT. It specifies CASSQNKNTQYF.

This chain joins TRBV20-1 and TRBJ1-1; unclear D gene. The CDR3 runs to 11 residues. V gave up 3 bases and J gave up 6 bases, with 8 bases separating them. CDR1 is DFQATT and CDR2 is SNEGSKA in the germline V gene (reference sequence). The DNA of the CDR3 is TGCAGTGCTAGTGCTCAGGCTGAAGCTTTCTTT. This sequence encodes CSASAQAEAFF.

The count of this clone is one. This CDR3 reads CASSSNRWTEAGRETQYF. For the CDR3, the DNA is TGTGCCAGCAGTTCGAATCGGTGGACCGAAGCGGGGAGGGAGACCCAGTACTTC. The chain links TRBV28 to TRBJ2-5, with 7 bases lining up with TRBD2. Germline CDR1 reads MDHEN; CDR2 reads SYDVKM. This CDR3 is 18 amino acids long. The junction had 19 bases not matched to a gene; V was cut back by 4 bases and J by 5 bases.

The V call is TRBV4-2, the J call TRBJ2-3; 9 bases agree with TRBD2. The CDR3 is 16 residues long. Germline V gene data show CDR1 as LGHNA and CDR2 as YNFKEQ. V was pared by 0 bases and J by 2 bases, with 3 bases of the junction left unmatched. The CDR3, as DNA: TGTGCCAGCAGCCAAGAGCTAGCGGGGAACACAGATACGCAGTATTTT. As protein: CASSQELAGNTDTQYF.

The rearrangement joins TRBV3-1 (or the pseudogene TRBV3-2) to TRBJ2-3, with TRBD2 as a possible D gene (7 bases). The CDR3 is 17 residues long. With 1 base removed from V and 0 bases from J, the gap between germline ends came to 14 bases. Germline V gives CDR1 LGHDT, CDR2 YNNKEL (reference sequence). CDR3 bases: TGTGCCAGCAGCCAAGTAAGGGGGGGGACTAGCACAGATACGCAGTATTTT. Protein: CASSQVRGGTSTDTQYF.

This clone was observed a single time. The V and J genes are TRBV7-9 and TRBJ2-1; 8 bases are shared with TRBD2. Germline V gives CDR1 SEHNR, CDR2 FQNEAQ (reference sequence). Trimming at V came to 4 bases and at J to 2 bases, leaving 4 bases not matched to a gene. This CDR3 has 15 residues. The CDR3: CASSSRGGTYNEQFF. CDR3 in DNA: TGTGCCAGCAGCTCCCGCGGGGGGACCTACAATGAGCAGTTCTTC.

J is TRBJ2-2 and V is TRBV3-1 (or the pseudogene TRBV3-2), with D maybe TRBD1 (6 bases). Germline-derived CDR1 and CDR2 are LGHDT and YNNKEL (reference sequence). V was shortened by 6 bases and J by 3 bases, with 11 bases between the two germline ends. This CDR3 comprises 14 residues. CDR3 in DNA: TGTGCCAGCAGACCCGGGACATACACCGGGGAGCTGTTTTTT. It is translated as CASRPGTYTGELFF.

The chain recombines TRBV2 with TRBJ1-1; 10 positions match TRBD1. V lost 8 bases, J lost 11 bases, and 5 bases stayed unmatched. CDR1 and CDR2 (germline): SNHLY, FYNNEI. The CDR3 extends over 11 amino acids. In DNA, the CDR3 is TGTGCCAGCGGGACAGGGGTCGACGCTTTCTTT. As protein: CASGTGVDAFF.

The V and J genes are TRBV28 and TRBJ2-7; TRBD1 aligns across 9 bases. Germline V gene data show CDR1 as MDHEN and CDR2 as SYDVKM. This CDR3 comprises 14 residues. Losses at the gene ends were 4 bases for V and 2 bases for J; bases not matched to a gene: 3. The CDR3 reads CASSSGTGPYEQYF. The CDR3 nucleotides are TGTGCCAGCAGTTCCGGGACAGGGCCCTACGAGCAGTACTTC.

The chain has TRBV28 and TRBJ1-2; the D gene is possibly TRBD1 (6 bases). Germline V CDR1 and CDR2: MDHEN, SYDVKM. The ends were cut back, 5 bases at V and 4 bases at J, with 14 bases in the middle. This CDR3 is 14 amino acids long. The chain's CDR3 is CASSPAGGLYGYTF. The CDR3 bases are TGTGCCAGCAGTCCTGCGGGGGGCCTCTATGGCTACACCTTC.

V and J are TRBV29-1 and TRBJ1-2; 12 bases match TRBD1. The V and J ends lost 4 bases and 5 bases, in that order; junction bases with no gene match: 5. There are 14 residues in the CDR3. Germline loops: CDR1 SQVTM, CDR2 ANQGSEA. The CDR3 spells CSVAQGQGAYGYTF. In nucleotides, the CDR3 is TGCAGCGTTGCCCAGGGACAGGGGGCTTATGGCTACACCTTC.

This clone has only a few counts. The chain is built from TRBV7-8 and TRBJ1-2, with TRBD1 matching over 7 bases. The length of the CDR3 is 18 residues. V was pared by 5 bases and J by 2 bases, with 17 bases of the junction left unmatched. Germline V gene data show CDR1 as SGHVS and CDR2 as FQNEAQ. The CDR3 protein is CASSRTTGTTRLNYGYTF. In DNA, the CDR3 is TGTGCCAGCAGCCGAACGACAGGGACGACCCGCTTAAACTATGGCTACACCTTC.

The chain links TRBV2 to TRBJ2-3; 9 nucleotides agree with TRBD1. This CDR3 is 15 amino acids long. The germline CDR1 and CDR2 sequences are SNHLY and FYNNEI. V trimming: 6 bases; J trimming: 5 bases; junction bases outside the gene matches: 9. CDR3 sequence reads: CASSARDRAVDTQYF. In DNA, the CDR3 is TGTGCCAGCAGCGCTCGGGACAGGGCAGTAGATACGCAGTATTTT.

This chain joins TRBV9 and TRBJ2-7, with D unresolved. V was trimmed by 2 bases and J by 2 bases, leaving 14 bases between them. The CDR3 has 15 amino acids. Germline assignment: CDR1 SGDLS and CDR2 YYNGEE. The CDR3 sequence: CASSVSPRGTYEQYF. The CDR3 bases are TGTGCCAGCAGCGTCTCACCTAGAGGAACCTACGAGCAGTACTTC.

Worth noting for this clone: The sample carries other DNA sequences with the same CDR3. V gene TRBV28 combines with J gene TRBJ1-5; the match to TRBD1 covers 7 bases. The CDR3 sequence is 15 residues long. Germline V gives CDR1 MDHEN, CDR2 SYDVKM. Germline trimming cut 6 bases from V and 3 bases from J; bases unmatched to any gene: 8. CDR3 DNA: TGTGCCAGCAGCCGACAGGGAATATCCAATCAGCCCCAGCATTTT. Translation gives CASSRQGISNQPQHF.

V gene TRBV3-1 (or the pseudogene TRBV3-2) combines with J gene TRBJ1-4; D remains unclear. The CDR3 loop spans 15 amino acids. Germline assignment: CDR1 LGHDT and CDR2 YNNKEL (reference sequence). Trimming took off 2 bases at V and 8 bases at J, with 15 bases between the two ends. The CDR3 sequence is CASSQRGLPSEKLFF. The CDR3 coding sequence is TGTGCCAGCAGCCAAAGAGGGTTGCCCAGCGAAAAACTGTTTTTT.

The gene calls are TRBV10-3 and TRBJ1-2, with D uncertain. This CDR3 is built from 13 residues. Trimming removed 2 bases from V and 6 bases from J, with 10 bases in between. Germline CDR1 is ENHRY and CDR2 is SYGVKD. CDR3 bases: TGTGCCATCAGTGAGCGCACAGTTGATGGCTACACCTTC. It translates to CAISERTVDGYTF.